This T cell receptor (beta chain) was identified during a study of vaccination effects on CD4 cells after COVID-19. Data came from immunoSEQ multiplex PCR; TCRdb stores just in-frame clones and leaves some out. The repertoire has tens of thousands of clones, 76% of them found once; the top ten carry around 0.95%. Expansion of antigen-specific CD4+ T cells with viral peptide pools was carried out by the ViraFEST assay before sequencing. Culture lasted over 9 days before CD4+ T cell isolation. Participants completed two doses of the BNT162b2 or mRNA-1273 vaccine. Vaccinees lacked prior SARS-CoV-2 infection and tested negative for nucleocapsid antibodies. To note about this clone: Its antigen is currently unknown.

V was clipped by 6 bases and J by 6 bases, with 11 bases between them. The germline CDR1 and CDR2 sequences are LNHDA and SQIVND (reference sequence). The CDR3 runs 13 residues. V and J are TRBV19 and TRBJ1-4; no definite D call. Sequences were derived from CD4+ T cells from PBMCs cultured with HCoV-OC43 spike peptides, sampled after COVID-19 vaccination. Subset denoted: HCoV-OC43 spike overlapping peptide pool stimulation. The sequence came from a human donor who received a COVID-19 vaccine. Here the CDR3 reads CASSLDPDEKLFF. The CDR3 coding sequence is TGTGCCAGTAGCCTTGACCCGGATGAAAAACTGTTTTTT.